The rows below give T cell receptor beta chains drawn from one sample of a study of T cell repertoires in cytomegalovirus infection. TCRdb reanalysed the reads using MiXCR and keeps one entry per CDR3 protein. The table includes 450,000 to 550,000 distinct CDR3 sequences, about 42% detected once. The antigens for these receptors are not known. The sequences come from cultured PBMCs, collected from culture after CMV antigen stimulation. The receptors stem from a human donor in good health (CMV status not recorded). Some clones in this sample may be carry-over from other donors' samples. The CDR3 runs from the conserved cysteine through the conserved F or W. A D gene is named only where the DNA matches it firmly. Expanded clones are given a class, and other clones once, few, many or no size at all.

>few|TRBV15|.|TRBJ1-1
TGTGCCACCAGCACCGAGAGGGTGGGCGTGACTGAAGCTTTCTTT
CATSTERVGVTEAFF
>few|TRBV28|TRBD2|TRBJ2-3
TGTGCCAGCAAACTAGCGGGGGGGCTAGGCACAGATACGCAGTATTTT
CASKLAGGLGTDTQYF
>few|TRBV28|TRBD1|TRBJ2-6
TGTGCCAGCAACACCATCAGGGGGAGAACCAACGTCCTGACTTTC
CASNTIRGRTNVLTF
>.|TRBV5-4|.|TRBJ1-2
TGTGCCAGCAGCTTGGCGGCAGGCGGGGATGGCTACACCTTC
CASSLAAGGDGYTF
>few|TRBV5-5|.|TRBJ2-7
TGTGCCAGCAGCGGGGGGGCCTCCTACGAGCAGTACTTC
CASSGGASYEQYF
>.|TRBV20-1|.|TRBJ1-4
TGCAGTGCCAGGATGGCCGGGACACATAATGAAAAACTGTTTTTT
CSARMAGTHNEKLFF
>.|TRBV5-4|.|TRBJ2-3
TGTGCCAGCAGCTGGGGTAAGGGGGCAGATACGCAGTATTTT
CASSWGKGADTQYF
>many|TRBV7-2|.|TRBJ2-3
TGTGCCAGCAGCTCCAGAGGGCTGCTCGTGTCCCGAACAGATACGCAGTATTTT
CASSSRGLLVSRTDTQYF
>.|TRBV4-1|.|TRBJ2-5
TGCGCCAGCAGCCAAGAAGAGAATTCTTGGACCCAGTACTTC
CASSQEENSWTQYF
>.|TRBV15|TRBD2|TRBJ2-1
TGTGCCACCAGGCGATCCGGGGGGGGTGAGCAGTTCTTC
CATRRSGGGEQFF
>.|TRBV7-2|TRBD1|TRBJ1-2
TGTGCCAGCAGCAACGGACAGGGAGAGGGCTACACCTTC
CASSNGQGEGYTF
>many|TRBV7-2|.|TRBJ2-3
TGTGCCAGCAGCTCTGGGGAGATAAGCGGGACAGATACGCAGTATTTT
CASSSGEISGTDTQYF
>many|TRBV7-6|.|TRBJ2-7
TGTGCCAGCAGCCAGGCCGCCGGCTACTACGAGCAGTACTTC
CASSQAAGYYEQYF
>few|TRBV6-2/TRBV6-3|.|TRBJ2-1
TGTGCCAGCAGTTCCCGCCTTCTCCATGAGCAGTTCTTC
CASSSRLLHEQFF
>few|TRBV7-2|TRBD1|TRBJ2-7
TGTGCCAGCAGCTTAGACGGGACAGGGGGCAAGCAGTACTTC
CASSLDGTGGKQYF
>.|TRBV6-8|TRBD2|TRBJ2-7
TGTGCCAGCAGTTACGTCCTAGCGGGAGTTCAGTACTTC
CASSYVLAGVQYF
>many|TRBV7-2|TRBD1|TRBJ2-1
TGTGCCAGCAGCTTAGGGGGGACAGTTACCTACAATGAGCAGTTCTTC
CASSLGGTVTYNEQFF
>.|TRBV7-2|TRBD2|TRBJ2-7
TGTGCCAGCAGTCGGACTAGCGGGAGGGGGTATCTCGAGCAGTACTTC
CASSRTSGRGYLEQYF
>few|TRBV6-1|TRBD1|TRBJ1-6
TGTGCCAGCAGTCAAGACAGGGGTTATTCACCCCTCCACTTT
CASSQDRGYSPLHF
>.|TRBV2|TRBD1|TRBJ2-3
TGTGCCAGCTCGAGGGACAGAACCACAGATACGCAGTATTTT
CASSRDRTTDTQYF
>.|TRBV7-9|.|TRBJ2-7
TGTGCCAGCAGCGCACAGCGCTACGAGCAGTACTTC
CASSAQRYEQYF
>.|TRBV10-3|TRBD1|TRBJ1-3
TGTGCCTTTTCCAACGGGACAGACTCTGGAAACACCATATATTTT
CAFSNGTDSGNTIYF
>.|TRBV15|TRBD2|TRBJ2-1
TGTGCCACCAGCAGTACTAGCGGGTCCCCCTACAATGAGCAGTTCTTC
CATSSTSGSPYNEQFF
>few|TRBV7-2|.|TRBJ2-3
TGTGCCAGCACCCCGACCACAGATACGCAGTATTTT
CASTPTTDTQYF
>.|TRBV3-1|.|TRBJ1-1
TGTGCCAGCAGCCAAGATCGGGGGGGTGAAGCTTTCTTT
CASSQDRGGEAFF
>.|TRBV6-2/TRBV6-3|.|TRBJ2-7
TGTGCCAGCAGTTACTCCCATTCCTACGAGCAGTACTTC
CASSYSHSYEQYF
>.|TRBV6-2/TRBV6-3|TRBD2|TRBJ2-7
TGTGCCAGCAGCCGGACTAGCTCTAGCGAGCAGTACTTC
CASSRTSSSEQYF
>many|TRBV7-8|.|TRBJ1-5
TGTGCCAGCAGCTTAAGGCGGAATAGCAATCAGCCCCAGCATTTT
CASSLRRNSNQPQHF
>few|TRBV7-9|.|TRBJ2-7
TGTGCCATCTTAGACAGGTCCTACGAGCAGTACTTC
CAILDRSYEQYF
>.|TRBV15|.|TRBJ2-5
TGTGCCACCAGCAGACCCCCTAACGAGACCCAGTACTTC
CATSRPPNETQYF
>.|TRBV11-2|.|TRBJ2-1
TGTGCCAGCAGCCTGCGGAAGTACAATGAGCAGTTCTTC
CASSLRKYNEQFF
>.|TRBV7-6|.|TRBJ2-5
TGTGCCACCGGGGGACCGATGCGGACCCAGTACTTC
CATGGPMRTQYF
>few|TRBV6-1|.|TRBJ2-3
TGTGCCAGCAGTGTTTCCAGGATCCGACTTAGCACAGATACGCAGTATTTT
CASSVSRIRLSTDTQYF
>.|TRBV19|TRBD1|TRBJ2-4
TGTGCCAGCTCACATGAGACAGGGTTGCGGAACATTCAGTACTTC
CASSHETGLRNIQYF
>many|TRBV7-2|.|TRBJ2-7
TGTGCCAGCAGCTTGGGCCCAGGGTCCTACGAGCAGTACTTC
CASSLGPGSYEQYF
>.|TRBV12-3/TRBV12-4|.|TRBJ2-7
TGTGCCAGCAGCGAACTACAGGGTATCGAGCAGTACTTC
CASSELQGIEQYF
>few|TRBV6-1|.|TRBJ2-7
TGTGCCAGCAGTGAATGGTACGAGCAGTACTTC
CASSEWYEQYF
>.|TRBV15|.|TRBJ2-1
TGTGCCACCAGCAGAGATCCAGGCAATGAGCAGTTCTTC
CATSRDPGNEQFF
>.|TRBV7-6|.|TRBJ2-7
TGTGCCAGCAGCTTAGAGCGACTCAACCCCTCTGAGCAGTACTTC
CASSLERLNPSEQYF
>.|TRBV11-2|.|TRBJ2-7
TGTGCCAGCAGCTTAGACCTGGGGTCCGCCGAGCAGTACTTC
CASSLDLGSAEQYF
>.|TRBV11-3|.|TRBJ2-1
TGTGCCAGCAGCGCTTCTAGTGGCAATGAGCAGTTCTTC
CASSASSGNEQFF
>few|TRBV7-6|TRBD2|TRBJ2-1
TGTGCCAGCAGCCTCCCCGGCGGGGGGGCTGTGTACAATGAGCAGTTCTTC
CASSLPGGGAVYNEQFF
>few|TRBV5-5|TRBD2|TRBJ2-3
TGTGCCAGCAGCTGGGGGGGACTTGACTCAGATACGCAGTATTTT
CASSWGGLDSDTQYF
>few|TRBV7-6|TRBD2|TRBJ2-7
TGTGCCAGCAGCTCAAGGACTAGCAAGAACGAGCAGTACTTC
CASSSRTSKNEQYF
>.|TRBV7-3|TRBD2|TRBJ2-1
TGTGCCAGCAGCGGAAGACTAGCGGGAGGGCCGATTGAGCAGTTCTTC
CASSGRLAGGPIEQFF
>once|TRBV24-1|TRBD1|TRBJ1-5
TGTGCCACCAGCCCGACAGGGAGGGGATTGAGCAATCAGCCCCAGCATTTT
CATSPTGRGLSNQPQHF
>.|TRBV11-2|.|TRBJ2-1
TGTGCCAGCAGGCTAACCGGGTCCTCGGGTGAGCAGTTCTTC
CASRLTGSSGEQFF
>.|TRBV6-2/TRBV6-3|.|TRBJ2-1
TGTGCCAGCAGTTATGAGGGGGGGAGCTCCTACAATGAGCAGTTCTTC
CASSYEGGSSYNEQFF
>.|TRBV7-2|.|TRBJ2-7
TGTGCCAGCAGCTTAGTCTGGGTAGCGGCCTACGAGCAGTACTTC
CASSLVWVAAYEQYF